One and the same sample provided the 3 T cell receptor beta chains below, sequenced in a study of cytomegalovirus exposure and HLA in healthy donors. PCR amplification relied on 60 Vbeta primers (plus 13 Jbeta primers). TCRdb's table, derived via immunoSEQ multiplex PCR, lists solely in-frame clones and lacks some. The sample yields roughly 140,000 clones, over 70% seen once. Sequencing was performed on PBMCs. All receptors come from a male donor in good health and CMV-seronegative.

The chain couples TRBV29-1 to TRBJ1-2, with D hard to call. CDR3 length equals 10 residues. Germline CDR1 and CDR2: SQVTM and ANQGSEA. Trimming pared 4 bases from V and 11 bases from J, leaving 11 bases between. The CDR3 loop is CSVGEMGYTF. As DNA, the CDR3 is TGCAGCGTTGGGGAGATGGGATACACCTTC. The full variable domain, rest sourced from reference TRBV29-1 and TRBJ1-2, is SAVISQKPSRDICQRGTSLTIQCQVDSQVTMMFWYRQQPGQSLTLIATANQGSEATYESGFVIDKFPISRPNLTFSTLTVSNMSPEDSSIYLCSVGEMGYTFGSGTRLTVV.

This clone was seen only a few times. Other DNA sequences in the sample encode the same CDR3. This chain joins TRBV27 and TRBJ1-5, with TRBD1 identical over 9 bases. V lost 5 bases, J lost 6 bases, and 8 bases stayed unmatched. This CDR3 is 15 amino acids long. Germline values: CDR1 MNHEY, CDR2 SMNVEV (reference sequence). CDR3 sequence: CASSASRDRAQPQHF. CDR3 in DNA: TGTGCCAGCAGTGCTTCCCGGGACAGGGCTCAGCCCCAGCATTTT.

V gene TRBV9 combines with J gene TRBJ2-1; TRBD1 agrees at 7 bases. J gave up 6 bases and V 4 bases, and 4 bases lay outside the gene matches. CDR1 and CDR2 (germline): SGDLS, YYNGEE. This CDR3 spans 13 amino acids. CDR3 residues: CASSSRDSNEQFF. The CDR3 bases are TGTGCCAGCAGCTCCCGGGACAGCAATGAGCAGTTCTTC. Together with reference TRBV9 and TRBJ2-1, the CDR3 gives the full variable domain: DSGVTQTPKHLITATGQRVTLRCSPRSGDLSVYWYQQSLDQGLQFLIQYYNGEERAKGNILERFSAQQFPDLHSELNLSSLELGDSALYFCASSSRDSNEQFFGPGTRLTVL.